What follows is one T cell receptor beta chain and its context. The data were taken from a study of blood T cell repertoires in COVID-19. About the study: From T cells, B-cell-depleted T cells, or PBMCs came the material, which was cDNA or gDNA.

V lost 0 bases, J lost 2 bases, and 8 bases lay in between. Germline loops: CDR1 LNHNV, CDR2 YYDKDF (reference sequence). The CDR3 is made up of 15 amino acids. Original processing methods: Amplification from reference gene primers served as the basis for estimated nucleated cell counts. The assay was immunoSEQ multiplex PCR, and TCRdb's table has in-frame clones only and misses some. The DNA was the basis for D and trimming; V, J and clone size are from that table. The data hold tens of thousands of clones, with roughly 89% observed a single time. The V gene is TRBV15, the J gene TRBJ1-3; D ambiguous. The sequence was obtained from a woman between 45 and 65 years old with active COVID-19. Material for sequencing was peripheral blood. The chain's CDR3 is CATSRDLQAGNTIYF. CDR3 in DNA: TGTGCCACCAGCAGAGATTTGCAGGCTGGAAACACCATATATTTT.